The 32 T cell receptor beta chains below all came from one sample that was sequenced in a study of cytomegalovirus exposure and HLA in healthy donors. The PCR employed 60 Vbeta primers together with 13 Jbeta primers. Measured with immunoSEQ multiplex PCR; TCRdb has only the in-frame clones, and not every one. The data show over 150,000 clones, around 80% seen once. Sequencing was carried out using PBMCs. The receptors were sampled from a woman between 45 and 60 years old in good health and CMV-seropositive.

The chain is built from TRBV7-9 and TRBJ1-2; possibly TRBD1 for D (6 bases). From germline, CDR1 is SEHNR and CDR2 FQNEAQ (reference sequence). The V gene lost 5 bases and the J gene lost 4 bases, with 11 bases spanning the gap. CDR3 size: 13 residues. CDR3 sequence: CASSPRTVYGYTF. CDR3 in DNA: TGTGCCAGCAGCCCTCGGACAGTCTATGGCTACACCTTC.

The gene calls are TRBV28 and TRBJ2-5; 8 bases map to TRBD1. The J call may be faulty, since TRBJ2-7 better matches the DNA end. Germline-derived CDR1 and CDR2 are MDHEN and SYDVKM. This CDR3 region has 13 residues. The CDR3 sequence: CASFSRQGYEQYF. The DNA of the CDR3 is TGTGCCAGTTTTTCCAGACAGGGGTACGAGCAGTACTTC.

The DNA for the CDR3 is TGTGCCAGCAGCCAGGGGGCAGGCGTAAACTATGGCTACACCTTC. Translated, it gives CASSQGAGVNYGYTF. The genes are TRBV5-6 and TRBJ1-2, with 8 bases fitting TRBD1. Looked up from germline, CDR1 is SGHDT and CDR2 is YYEEEE. After removal of 4 bases from V and 2 bases from J, the junction contained 7 bases not matched to a gene. CDR3 size: 15 residues.

The chain recombines TRBV11-2 with TRBJ2-7, with D perhaps TRBD2 (5 bases). The V end lost 1 base, the J end lost 6 bases, and 7 bases lay between the germline ends. This CDR3 contains 12 residues. In germline, CDR1 is SGHAT, CDR2 FQNNGV. CDR3 protein: CASSLGGREQYF. The DNA of the CDR3 is TGTGCCAGCAGCTTAGGAGGGCGCGAGCAGTACTTC. Combining the CDR3 with reference TRBV11-2 and TRBJ2-7 gives the whole variable domain EAGVAQSPRYKIIEKRQSVAFWCNPISGHATLYWYQQILGQGPKLLIQFQNNGVVDDSQLPKDRFSAERLKGVDSTLKIQPAKLEDSAVYLCASSLGGREQYFGPGTRLTVT.

The chain is built from TRBV28 and TRBJ2-3; 7 bases are a match to TRBD2. CDR1 and CDR2 from the germline V gene are MDHEN and SYDVKM. The CDR3 has 16 amino acids. V dropped 4 bases and J dropped 2; count of bases not matched to a gene: 9. In DNA form, the CDR3 reads TGTGCCAGCAGTTCCTCCTGGGGAGGGGACACAGATACGCAGTATTTT. Its translation is CASSSSWGGDTDTQYF.

The V and J genes are TRBV10-3 and TRBJ1-2, with D perhaps TRBD1 (5 bases). The length of the CDR3 is 14 residues. Trimming took 10 bases from V and 4 from J, leaving 19 bases between them. The germline V gene has CDR1 ENHRY and CDR2 SYGVKD. The chain's CDR3 is CANRKTGISYGYTF. CDR3 DNA sequence: TGTGCCAACCGAAAAACAGGAATTTCCTATGGCTACACCTTC.

This chain joins TRBV19 and TRBJ1-1, with no clear D. The CDR3 is 13 residues long. Germline V lookup: CDR1 LNHDA, CDR2 SQIVND (reference sequence). The V and J ends lost 3 bases and 0 bases respectively, with 5 bases between them. CDR3 DNA sequence: TGTGCCAGTAGTATCTCAGTGAACACTGAAGCTTTCTTT. Translating gives CASSISVNTEAFF.

This clone occurred a few times. The chain uses TRBV7-2 and TRBJ2-7; 7 bases map to TRBD1. Germline V gene sequence: CDR1 SGHTA, CDR2 FQGNSA. The CDR3 covers 15 residues. V lost 5 bases to trimming and J lost 7 bases; unmatched junction nucleotides: 14. The CDR3 sequence is CASSPNAGGMGEQYF. CDR3 sequence (DNA): TGTGCCAGCAGCCCCAACGCAGGGGGTATGGGGGAGCAGTACTTC. Together with reference TRBV7-2 and TRBJ2-7, the CDR3 gives the full variable domain: GAGVSQSPSNKVTEKGKDVELRCDPISGHTALYWYRQSLGQGLEFLIYFQGNSAPDKSGLPSDRFSAERTGGSVSTLTIQRTQQEDSAVYLCASSPNAGGMGEQYFGPGTRLTVT.

This clone was seen more than once but under ten times. The chain has TRBV5-4 and TRBJ1-1; 7 bases are a match to TRBD1. CDR3 length: 13 amino acids. The V gene end was trimmed by 3 bases and the J gene end by 1 base; junction bases not matched to a gene: 0. Germline-derived CDR1 and CDR2 are SGHNT and YYREEE (reference sequence). CDR3 nucleotide sequence: TGTGCCAGCAGCTGGGACAGGAACACTGAAGCTTTCTTT. It encodes CASSWDRNTEAFF.

The J gene is TRBJ2-3, the V gene TRBV10-1; D is possibly TRBD2 (5 bases). V was trimmed by 4 bases and J by 4 bases, leaving 18 bases between them. The length of the CDR3 is 16 residues. The V gene's germline CDR1 is WNHNN and CDR2 SYGVQD (reference sequence). The CDR3 sequence: CASSVPREGFSDTQYF. In DNA form, the CDR3 reads TGCGCCAGCAGTGTGCCTCGAGAGGGTTTTTCAGATACGCAGTATTTT.

The chain recombines TRBV28 with TRBJ2-7; TRBD1 matches at 7 bases. Germline CDR1 MDHEN, CDR2 SYDVKM. J was trimmed by 2 bases and V by 6 bases; bases with no gene match: 7. The CDR3 spans 14 residues. This CDR3 reads CASSVTGYAYEQYF. CDR3 sequence (DNA): TGTGCCAGCAGCGTGACAGGGTATGCCTACGAGCAGTACTTC.

The chain couples TRBV7-2 to TRBJ2-5, with D hard to call. Germline loops: CDR1 SGHTA, CDR2 FQGNSA. This CDR3 spans 14 amino acids. The ends were cut back, 2 bases at V and 5 bases at J, with 12 bases in the middle. The CDR3 region has the DNA TGTGCCAGCAGCTTAAAACCCCTATCCGAGACCCAGTACTTC. Its protein is CASSLKPLSETQYF. Combining the CDR3 with reference TRBV7-2 and TRBJ2-5 gives the whole variable domain GAGVSQSPSNKVTEKGKDVELRCDPISGHTALYWYRQSLGQGLEFLIYFQGNSAPDKSGLPSDRFSAERTGGSVSTLTIQRTQQEDSAVYLCASSLKPLSETQYFGPGTRLLVL.

This clone was recorded once. J is TRBJ1-2 and V is TRBV5-1; D gene ambiguous. Trimming took 4 bases from V and 8 from J, leaving 21 bases between them. This CDR3 has 15 residues. CDR1 SGHRS and CDR2 YFSETQ come from the germline V gene. In nucleotides, the CDR3 is TGCGCCAGCAGCGTCGAGAGGCTCCAAAAGCGGGGCTACACCTTC. Its translation is CASSVERLQKRGYTF.

V usage is TRBV7-3 and J usage is TRBJ1-4; 9 bases match TRBD1. Trimming took 3 bases from V and 3 from J; bases not matched to a gene: 5. The length of the CDR3 is 16 residues. The germline gives CDR1 SGHTA, CDR2 FQGTGA. The CDR3 spells CASSFGQGRPNEKLFF. The CDR3 DNA reads TGTGCCAGCAGCTTTGGACAGGGGAGGCCTAATGAAAAACTGTTTTTT.

This clone was recorded only once. CDR3 nucleotide sequence: TGTGCCAGCAGTCCGCGGACAGGAGGCAACACTGAAGCTTTCTTT. Translated: CASSPRTGGNTEAFF. The gene calls are TRBV27 and TRBJ1-1, with 7 bases aligning to TRBD1. V was pared by 5 bases and J by 2 bases, with 8 bases of the junction left unmatched. This CDR3 spans 15 amino acids. The germline V gene has CDR1 MNHEY and CDR2 SMNVEV (reference sequence).

The CDR3: CARRGGASNYGYTF. CDR3 DNA: TGTGCCAGAAGAGGGGGCGCATCAAACTATGGCTACACCTTC. V usage is TRBV2 and J usage is TRBJ1-2; 7 bases match TRBD1. The J segment lost 2 bases and the V segment lost 9 bases, leaving 9 bases of the junction unmatched. CDR1 is SNHLY and CDR2 is FYNNEI in the germline V gene. The CDR3 runs to 14 residues.

The chain has TRBV11-2 and TRBJ1-6; 7 bases line up with TRBD1. The CDR3 is 15 amino acids. Trimming cost V 8 bases and J 10 bases; bases outside gene matches: 14. In germline, CDR1 is SGHAT, CDR2 FQNNGV. The CDR3 DNA reads TGTGCCAGCGGGCATGGGGGACAGAGCGGATCACCCCTCCACTTT. Residues: CASGHGGQSGSPLHF.

Only one count was recorded for this clone. J is TRBJ2-1 and V is TRBV7-2, with D possibly being TRBD2 (5 bases). Germline CDR1 SGHTA, CDR2 FQGNSA. The germline V and J ends were trimmed by 5 bases and 2 bases, with 10 bases remaining between them. The CDR3 extends over 14 amino acids. CDR3 DNA: TGTGCCAGCAGCATCGAGGGCGCCTACAATGAGCAGTTCTTC. Translating gives CASSIEGAYNEQFF.

Worth noting for this clone: In the same sample, other DNA sequences code for this CDR3. This rearrangement joins TRBV29-1 to TRBJ2-5; possibly TRBD1 for D (6 bases). The germline V gene has CDR1 SQVTM and CDR2 ANQGSEA. Trimming stripped 7 bases from V and 1 base from J, with 10 bases between. The CDR3 runs 12 residues. CDR3 nucleotide sequence: TGCAGCGCCAGGACAGTCCAAGAGACCCAGTACTTC. Encoded protein: CSARTVQETQYF. Using reference TRBV29-1 and TRBJ2-5 for the parts outside the CDR3, the full variable domain is SAVISQKPSRDICQRGTSLTIQCQVDSQVTMMFWYRQQPGQSLTLIATANQGSEATYESGFVIDKFPISRPNLTFSTLTVSNMSPEDSSIYLCSARTVQETQYFGPGTRLLVL.

The V gene is TRBV11-3, the J gene TRBJ2-1, with 11 nucleotides matching TRBD2. Per the germline V gene, CDR1 is SGHNT and CDR2 is YENEEA. The V and J ends lost 4 bases and 8 bases, in that order; junction bases with no gene match: 7. CDR3 length: 15 residues. DNA of the CDR3: TGTGCCAGCAGCTCTTTAGCGGGAGGGAACTATGAGCAGTTCTTC. As protein: CASSSLAGGNYEQFF.

This sequence joins TRBV28 and TRBJ2-7; TRBD1 matches at 10 bases. Germline V gene sequence: CDR1 MDHEN, CDR2 SYDVKM. J was trimmed by 4 bases and V by 4 bases; bases with no gene match: 13. The CDR3 runs to 17 residues. CDR3 nucleotides: TGTGCCAGCAGTTCTGACAGGGGGCTTACCCCAGGATACGAGCAGTACTTC. As protein: CASSSDRGLTPGYEQYF.

The chain joins TRBV15 to TRBJ2-3, with 13 bases lining up with TRBD2. Looked up from germline, CDR1 is LNHNV and CDR2 is YYDKDF (reference sequence). There are 18 residues in the CDR3. Trimming took 0 bases from V and 5 from J; bases not matched to a gene: 8. The DNA for the CDR3 is TGTGCCACCAGCAGAGAGACCCCCGGGACTAGCGGGGAAGATACGCAGTATTTT. This sequence encodes CATSRETPGTSGEDTQYF.

On this clone: A read error may produce the germline difference seen at one junction end. The rearrangement uses TRBV28 and TRBJ2-7; 7 bases align to TRBD1. The germline V gene has CDR1 MDHEN and CDR2 SYDVKM. This CDR3 contains 11 residues. The CDR3 DNA is TGTGCCAGCAGCTCCGACAGGGCCCCCCAGTTC. Protein sequence: CASSSDRAPQF.

The V call is TRBV9, the J call TRBJ2-2; D unclear. Trimming removed 0 bases from V and 6 bases from J, with 3 bases in between. The CDR3 is 12 amino acids. The germline CDR1 and CDR2 sequences are SGDLS and YYNGEE. The CDR3 DNA follows: TGTGCCAGCAGCGTAGCTTCCGGGGAGCTGTTTTTT. Its protein is CASSVASGELFF.

V is TRBV9 and J is TRBJ1-2; 7 bases align to TRBD1. This CDR3 contains 15 residues. CDR1 is SGDLS and CDR2 is YYNGEE in the germline V gene. V gave up 0 bases and J gave up 2 bases; unmatched junction bases: 4. The CDR3 spells CASSVEGRGNYGYTF. The CDR3 DNA reads TGTGCCAGCAGCGTAGAGGGCAGGGGGAACTATGGCTACACCTTC.

The chain has TRBV19 and TRBJ2-2; 12 nucleotides match TRBD2. The CDR3 is 15 residues long. V lost 7 bases and J lost 5; bases outside the gene matches: 5. In germline, CDR1 is LNHDA, CDR2 SQIVND (reference sequence). The CDR3: CASKLGLAGTGELFF. CDR3 DNA: TGTGCCAGTAAACTTGGACTAGCGGGGACCGGGGAGCTGTTTTTT.

The chain employs TRBV27 and TRBJ2-1, with 14 bases that match TRBD2. V shed 3 bases and J 0 bases; nucleotides not matched to a gene: 4. The CDR3 extends over 18 amino acids. CDR1 and CDR2 from the germline V gene are MNHEY and SMNVEV (reference sequence). DNA of the CDR3: TGTGCCAGCAGTTTCTTGGGACTAGCGGGAGCCTCCTACAATGAGCAGTTCTTC. Amino acids: CASSFLGLAGASYNEQFF.

The chain is built from TRBV7-8 and TRBJ1-2, with D uncertain. Germline CDR1 is SGHVS and CDR2 is FQNEAQ. V was trimmed by 0 bases and J by 9 bases, leaving 8 bases between them. The CDR3 is made up of 12 amino acids. The CDR3 is CASSLARESYTF. CDR3 nucleotides: TGTGCCAGCAGCTTAGCGAGGGAAAGCTACACCTTC.

The chain links TRBV10-1 to TRBJ1-6, with D possibly matching TRBD1 (5 bases). CDR1 is WNHNN, CDR2 SYGVQD, per germline (reference sequence). V was shortened by 4 bases and J by 5 bases, with 6 bases between the two germline ends. There are 13 residues in the CDR3. The CDR3 DNA is TGCGCCAGCAGTGCGGACAATAATTCACCCCTCCACTTT. Its translation is CASSADNNSPLHF.

The rearrangement uses TRBV7-6 and TRBJ2-5; 7 bases fit TRBD2. The J segment lost 4 bases and the V segment lost 4 bases, leaving 6 bases of the junction unmatched. The germline gives CDR1 SGHVS, CDR2 FNYEAQ. The CDR3 extends over 14 amino acids. CDR3 in DNA: TGTGCCAGCAGCTCCGGGAGGATCGGAGAGACCCAGTACTTC. It yields the protein CASSSGRIGETQYF. Based on the CDR3 plus reference TRBV7-6 and TRBJ2-5, the full variable domain is GAGVSQSPRYKVTKRGQDVALRCDPISGHVSLYWYRQALGQGPEFLTYFNYEAQQDKSGLPNDRFSAERPEGSISTLTIQRTEQRDSAMYRCASSSGRIGETQYFGPGTRLLVL.

The chain links TRBV6-1 to TRBJ2-7; weak D call: TRBD2 (7 bases). V lost 3 bases and J 1 base, leaving 13 bases between the germline ends. CDR3 size: 15 residues. Germline loops: CDR1 MNHNS, CDR2 SASEGT. CDR3 in amino acids: CASSDRGAPSYEQYF. The CDR3, as DNA: TGTGCCAGCAGTGATCGGGGGGCACCTTCCTACGAGCAGTACTTC.

The V gene is TRBV6-4, the J gene TRBJ2-2; TRBD2 aligns across 9 bases. V shed 0 bases and J 4 bases; nucleotides not matched to a gene: 0. The CDR3 contains 15 residues. Germline V gene sequence: CDR1 MRHNA, CDR2 SNTAGT. The CDR3 coding sequence is TGTGCCAGCAGTGACTCGCGGGAGGGCACCGGGGAGCTGTTTTTT. This translates into CASSDSREGTGELFF.